This T cell receptor beta chain emerged from a study of PD-1 blockade in classical Hodgkin lymphoma. This sample's time point: cycle 4 day 1 (C4D1), after five to seven weeks of nivolumab. Every patient experienced relapse after autologous stem cell transplantation, and brentuximab vedotin exposure varied. In its sample, this clone was seen once. V lost 7 bases and J lost 8, with 18 bases in between. The CDR3 is 14 amino acids. Germline values: CDR1 MDHEN, CDR2 SYDVKM. Clones were read by immunoSEQ multiplex PCR, and TCRdb kept only the in-frame ones, dropping some. The sample contains more than 90,000 clones, roughly 78% of which appear only once.

V is TRBV28 and J is TRBJ2-1; D unclear. This TCR was sampled from a human donor with classical Hodgkin lymphoma. This sample comprised peripheral blood mononuclear cells (PBMCs), obtained before the fourth cycle of nivolumab. The CDR3 nucleotides are TGTGCCAGCACATTGCGACTCCATCGGGATGAGCAGTTCTTC. Encoded protein: CASTLRLHRDEQFF.